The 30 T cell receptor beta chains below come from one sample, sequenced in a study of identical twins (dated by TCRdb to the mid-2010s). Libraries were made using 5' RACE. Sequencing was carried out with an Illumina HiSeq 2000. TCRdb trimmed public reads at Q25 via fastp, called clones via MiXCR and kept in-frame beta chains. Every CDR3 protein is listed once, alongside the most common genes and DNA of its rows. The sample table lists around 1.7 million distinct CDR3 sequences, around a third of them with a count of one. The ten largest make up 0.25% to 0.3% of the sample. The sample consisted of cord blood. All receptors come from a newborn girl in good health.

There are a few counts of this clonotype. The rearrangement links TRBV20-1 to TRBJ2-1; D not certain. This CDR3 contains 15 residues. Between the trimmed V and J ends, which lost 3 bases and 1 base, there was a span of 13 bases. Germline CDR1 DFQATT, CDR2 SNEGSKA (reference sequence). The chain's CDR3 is CSARGQVKSYNEQFF. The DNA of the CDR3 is TGCAGTGCTAGGGGTCAGGTGAAGTCCTACAATGAGCAGTTCTTC.

The CDR3 DNA is TGCGCCAGCAGCTTCCCCTATAATTCACCCCTCCACTTT. Amino acids: CASSFPYNSPLHF. The V and J genes are TRBV5-1 and TRBJ1-6; no firm D call. Trimming removed 2 bases at V and 2 bases at J, with 2 bases between. Germline loops: CDR1 SGHRS, CDR2 YFSETQ. This CDR3 has 13 residues.

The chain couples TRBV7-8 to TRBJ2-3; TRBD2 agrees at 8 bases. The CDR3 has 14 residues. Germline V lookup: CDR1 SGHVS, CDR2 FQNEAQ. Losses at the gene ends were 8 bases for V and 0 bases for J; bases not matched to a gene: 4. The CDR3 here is CASLAGPSTDTQYF. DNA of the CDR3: TGTGCCAGCTTAGCGGGACCTAGCACAGATACGCAGTATTTT. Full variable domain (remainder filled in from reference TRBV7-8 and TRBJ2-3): GAGVSQSPRYKVAKRGQDVALRCDPISGHVSLFWYQQALGQGPEFLTYFQNEAQLDKSGLPSDRFFAERPEGSVSTLKIQRTQQEDSAVYLCASLAGPSTDTQYFGPGTRLTVL.

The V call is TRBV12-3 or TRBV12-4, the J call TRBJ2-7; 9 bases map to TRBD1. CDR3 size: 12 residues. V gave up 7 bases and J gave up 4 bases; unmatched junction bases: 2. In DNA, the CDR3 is TGTGCCAGCATGGGACAGGGTTACGAGCAGTACTTC. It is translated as CASMGQGYEQYF.

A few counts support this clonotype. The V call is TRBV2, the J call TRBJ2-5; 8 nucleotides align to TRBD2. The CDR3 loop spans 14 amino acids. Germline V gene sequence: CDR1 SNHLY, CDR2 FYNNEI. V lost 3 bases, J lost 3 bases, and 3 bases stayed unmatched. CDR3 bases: TGTGCCAGCAGTGACGTAGCGGGGAAAGAGACCCAGTACTTC. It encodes CASSDVAGKETQYF.

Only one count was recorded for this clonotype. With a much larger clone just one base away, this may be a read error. The CDR3 is CSAFRNQETQYF. CDR3 nucleotide sequence: TGCAGCGCTTTCAGGAACCAAGAGACCCAGTACTTC. The chain has TRBV29-1 and TRBJ2-5; D is unresolved. The V end was cut by 7 bases, the J end by 0 bases, with 9 bases between. CDR1 SQVTM and CDR2 ANQGSEA come from the germline V gene. The length of the CDR3 is 12 residues. Together with reference TRBV29-1 and TRBJ2-5, the CDR3 gives the full variable domain: SAVISQKPSRDICQRGTSLTIQCQVDSQVTMMFWYRQQPGQSLTLIATANQGSEATYESGFVIDKFPISRPNLTFSTLTVSNMSPEDSSIYLCSAFRNQETQYFGPGTRLLVL.

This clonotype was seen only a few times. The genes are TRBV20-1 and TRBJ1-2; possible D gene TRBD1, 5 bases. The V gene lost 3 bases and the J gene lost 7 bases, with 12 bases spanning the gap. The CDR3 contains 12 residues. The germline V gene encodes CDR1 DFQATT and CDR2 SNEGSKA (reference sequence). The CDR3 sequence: CSARFRDCGYTF. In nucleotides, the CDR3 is TGCAGTGCTAGGTTCAGGGACTGTGGCTACACCTTC.

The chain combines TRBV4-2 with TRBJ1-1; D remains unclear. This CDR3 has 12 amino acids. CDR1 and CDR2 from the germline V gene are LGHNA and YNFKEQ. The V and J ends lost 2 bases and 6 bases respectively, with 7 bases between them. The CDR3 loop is CASSQSGAEAFF. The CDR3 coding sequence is TGTGCCAGCAGCCAATCGGGCGCTGAAGCTTTCTTT.

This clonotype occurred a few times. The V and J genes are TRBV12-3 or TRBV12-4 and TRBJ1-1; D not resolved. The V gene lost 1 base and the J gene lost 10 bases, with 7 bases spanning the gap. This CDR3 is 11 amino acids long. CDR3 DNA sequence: TGTGCCAGCAGTTTAGGGGTGGCAGCTTTCTTT. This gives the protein CASSLGVAAFF.

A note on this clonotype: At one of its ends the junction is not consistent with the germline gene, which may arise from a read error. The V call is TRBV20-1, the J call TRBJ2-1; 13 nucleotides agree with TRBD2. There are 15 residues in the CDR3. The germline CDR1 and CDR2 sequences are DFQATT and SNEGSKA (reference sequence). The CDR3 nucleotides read TGCAGTGCTACTGACCGGGGACTAGCGGGGAATGAGCGGTTCTTC. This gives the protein CSATDRGLAGNERFF.

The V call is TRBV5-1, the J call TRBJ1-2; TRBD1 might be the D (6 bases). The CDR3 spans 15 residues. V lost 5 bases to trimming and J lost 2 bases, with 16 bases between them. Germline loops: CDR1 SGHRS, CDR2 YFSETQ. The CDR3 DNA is TGCGCCAGCAGGGACGGCCTCAGGGGAAACTATGGCTACACCTTC. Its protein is CASRDGLRGNYGYTF.

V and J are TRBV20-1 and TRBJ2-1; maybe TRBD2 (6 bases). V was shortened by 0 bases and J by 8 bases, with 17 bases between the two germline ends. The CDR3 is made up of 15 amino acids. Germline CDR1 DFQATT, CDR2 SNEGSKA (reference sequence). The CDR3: CSARDLGTSNDEQFF. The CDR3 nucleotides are TGCAGTGCTAGAGATCTAGGGACTTCCAACGATGAGCAGTTCTTC.

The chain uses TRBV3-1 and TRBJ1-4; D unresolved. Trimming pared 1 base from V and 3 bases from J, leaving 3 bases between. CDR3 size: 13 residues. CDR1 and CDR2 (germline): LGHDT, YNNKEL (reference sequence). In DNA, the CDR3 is TGTGCCAGCAGCCAAGTATCTAATGAAAAACTGTTTTTT. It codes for CASSQVSNEKLFF.

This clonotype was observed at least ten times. CDR3 region: CASSYRREETQYF. The DNA of the CDR3 is TGTGCCAGCAGTTATCGGCGAGAGGAGACCCAGTACTTC. The J gene is TRBJ2-5, the V gene TRBV4-2; D unresolved. Trimming took off 6 bases at V and 5 bases at J, with 13 bases between the two ends. Per the germline V gene, CDR1 is LGHNA and CDR2 is YNFKEQ. The CDR3 spans 13 residues.

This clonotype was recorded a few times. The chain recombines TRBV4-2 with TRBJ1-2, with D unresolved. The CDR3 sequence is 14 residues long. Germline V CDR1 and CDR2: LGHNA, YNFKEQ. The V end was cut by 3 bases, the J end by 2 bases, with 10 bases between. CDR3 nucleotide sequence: TGTGCCAGCAGCCACGTAAGGCAAAACTATGGCTACACCTTC. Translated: CASSHVRQNYGYTF.

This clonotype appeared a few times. The CDR3 sequence is CASSPRDPYEQYF. The DNA for the CDR3 is TGTGCCAGCAGTCCCCGGGACCCCTACGAGCAGTACTTC. The chain links TRBV6-6 to TRBJ2-4; D tentatively reads TRBD1 or TRBD2 (5 bases each). The J call is doubtful: the DNA matches TRBJ2-7 better. CDR1 is MNHNY and CDR2 is SVGAGI in the germline V gene (reference sequence). The CDR3 has 13 residues.

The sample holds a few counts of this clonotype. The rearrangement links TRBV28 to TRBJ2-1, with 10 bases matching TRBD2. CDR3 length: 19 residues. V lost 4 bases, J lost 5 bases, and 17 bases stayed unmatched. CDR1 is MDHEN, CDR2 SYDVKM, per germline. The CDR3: CASSSWPLAGKNFDNEQFF. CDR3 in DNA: TGTGCCAGCAGTTCCTGGCCACTAGCGGGAAAAAACTTCGACAATGAGCAGTTCTTC.

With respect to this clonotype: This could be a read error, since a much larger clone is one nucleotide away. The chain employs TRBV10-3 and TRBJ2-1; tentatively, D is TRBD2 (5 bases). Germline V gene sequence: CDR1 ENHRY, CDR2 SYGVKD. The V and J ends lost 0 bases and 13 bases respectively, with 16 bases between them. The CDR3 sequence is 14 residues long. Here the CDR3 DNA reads TGTGCCATCAGTGAGTCGAGTAGCGCGGAGACCCAGTTCTTC. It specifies CAISESSSAETQFF.

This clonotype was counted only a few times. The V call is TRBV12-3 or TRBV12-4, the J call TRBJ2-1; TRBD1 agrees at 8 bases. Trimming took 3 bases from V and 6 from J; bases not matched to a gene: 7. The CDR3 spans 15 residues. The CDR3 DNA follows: TGTGCCAGCAGTTTGGCAGGGGGCCGGGGCAATGAGCAGTTCTTC. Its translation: CASSLAGGRGNEQFF.

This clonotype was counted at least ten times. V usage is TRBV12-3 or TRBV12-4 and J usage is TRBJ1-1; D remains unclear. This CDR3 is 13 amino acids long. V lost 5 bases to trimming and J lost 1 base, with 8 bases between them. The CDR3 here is CASSLNPNTEAFF. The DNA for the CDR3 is TGTGCCAGCAGTCTAAACCCGAACACTGAAGCTTTCTTT.

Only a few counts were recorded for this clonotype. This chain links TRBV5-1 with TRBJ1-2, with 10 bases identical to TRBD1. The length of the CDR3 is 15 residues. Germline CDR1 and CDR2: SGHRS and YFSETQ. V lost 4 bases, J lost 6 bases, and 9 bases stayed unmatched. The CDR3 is CASSTPTGGTDGYTF. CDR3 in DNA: TGCGCCAGCAGCACCCCGACAGGGGGCACGGATGGCTACACCTTC.

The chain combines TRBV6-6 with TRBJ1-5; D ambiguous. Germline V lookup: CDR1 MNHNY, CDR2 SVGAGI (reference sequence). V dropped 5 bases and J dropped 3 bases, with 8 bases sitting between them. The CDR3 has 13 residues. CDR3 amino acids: CASSPNYNQPQHF. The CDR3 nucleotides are TGTGCCAGCAGTCCTAATTACAATCAGCCCCAGCATTTT.

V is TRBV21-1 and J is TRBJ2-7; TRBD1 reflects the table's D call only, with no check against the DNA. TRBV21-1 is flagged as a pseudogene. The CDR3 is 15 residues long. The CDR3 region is CASSKGQGSIYEQYF. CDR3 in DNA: TGTGCCAGCAGCAAAGGTCAGGGGTCCATCTACGAGCAGTACTTC.

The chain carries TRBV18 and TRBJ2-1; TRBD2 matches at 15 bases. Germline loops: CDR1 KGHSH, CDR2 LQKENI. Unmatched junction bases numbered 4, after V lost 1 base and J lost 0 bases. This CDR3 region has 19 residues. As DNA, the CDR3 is TGTGCCAGCTCACCACTGGGACTAGCGGGGGGCTCCTCCTACAATGAGCAGTTCTTC. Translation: CASSPLGLAGGSSYNEQFF.

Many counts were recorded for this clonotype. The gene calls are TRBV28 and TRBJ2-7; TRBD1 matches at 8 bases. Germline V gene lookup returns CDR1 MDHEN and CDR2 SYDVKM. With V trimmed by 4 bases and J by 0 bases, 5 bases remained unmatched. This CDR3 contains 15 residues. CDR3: CASSSRQGLSYEQYF. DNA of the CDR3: TGTGCCAGCAGTTCGCGACAGGGGCTCTCCTACGAGCAGTACTTC.

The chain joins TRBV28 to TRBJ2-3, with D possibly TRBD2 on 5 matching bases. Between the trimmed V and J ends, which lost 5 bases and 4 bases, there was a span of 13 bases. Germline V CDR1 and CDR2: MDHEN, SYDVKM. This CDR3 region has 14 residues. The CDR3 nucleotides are TGTGCCAGCAGTGTCCAGACTATTCCAGATACGCAGTATTTT. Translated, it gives CASSVQTIPDTQYF.

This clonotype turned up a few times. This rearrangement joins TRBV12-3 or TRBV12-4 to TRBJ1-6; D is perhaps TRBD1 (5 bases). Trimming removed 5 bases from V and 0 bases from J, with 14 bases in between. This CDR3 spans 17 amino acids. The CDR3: CASSTGRISSYNSPLHF. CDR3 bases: TGTGCCAGCAGTACAGGACGGATAAGCTCCTATAATTCACCCCTCCACTTT.

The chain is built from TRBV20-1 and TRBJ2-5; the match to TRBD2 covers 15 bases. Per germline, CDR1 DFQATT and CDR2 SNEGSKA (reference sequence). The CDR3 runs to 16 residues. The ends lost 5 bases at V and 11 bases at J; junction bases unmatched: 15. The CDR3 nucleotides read TGCAGTGCTGATTCGGGACTAGCGGGAGGAAACAATGAGCAGTACTTC. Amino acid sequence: CSADSGLAGGNNEQYF.

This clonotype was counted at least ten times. CDR3 in DNA: TGTGCCACCAGTGACTTACACTATGGCTACACCTTC. This codes for CATSDLHYGYTF. V and J are TRBV24-1 and TRBJ1-2; the D is unclear. This CDR3 is 12 amino acids long. Per germline, CDR1 KGHDR and CDR2 SFDVKD. V gave up 4 bases and J gave up 3 bases, with 5 bases separating them.

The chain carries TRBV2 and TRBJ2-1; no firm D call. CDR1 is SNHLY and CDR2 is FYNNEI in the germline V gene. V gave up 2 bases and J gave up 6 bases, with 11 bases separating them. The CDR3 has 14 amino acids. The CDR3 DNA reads TGTGCCAGCAGTGAAAGTTCGGCAGGCAATGAGCAGTTCTTC. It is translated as CASSESSAGNEQFF.